These 11 T cell receptor beta chains originate from one sample sequenced in a study of cytomegalovirus exposure and HLA in healthy donors. Primers included in the PCR were 60 Vbeta and 13 Jbeta primers. The data were produced by immunoSEQ multiplex PCR, yet TCRdb's version contains in-frame clones alone and is incomplete. This sample's clone table lists tens of thousands of clones. What was sequenced was PBMCs. These TCRs come from a woman in her thirties or forties in good health and CMV-seronegative.

The V gene is TRBV29-1, the J gene TRBJ1-1, with TRBD1 matching 8 bases. Germline lookup yields CDR1 SQVTM and CDR2 ANQGSEA. After removal of 6 bases from V and 10 bases from J, the junction contained 13 bases not matched to a gene. The CDR3 extends over 13 amino acids. The CDR3 DNA is TGCAGCGTGGAAAGGCAGGGGGCATTAGGAGCTTTCTTT. It is translated as CSVERQGALGAFF.

This chain joins TRBV18 and TRBJ1-1; D perhaps matches TRBD1 (5 bases). V was cut by 5 bases and J by 11 bases, with 18 bases left in between. Germline V lookup: CDR1 KGHSH, CDR2 LQKENI. The CDR3 has 13 residues. The CDR3 sequence is CASSAEQEKPAFF. The CDR3 region has the DNA TGTGCCAGCTCAGCCGAACAGGAGAAGCCGGCTTTCTTT.

Turning to this clone: Other DNA sequences of this sample code for an identical CDR3. The V and J genes are TRBV11-2 and TRBJ2-7; a weak D match, TRBD2 (6 bases). V gave up 4 bases and J gave up 4 bases, with 14 bases separating them. Germline-derived CDR1 and CDR2 are SGHAT and FQNNGV. The CDR3 extends over 14 amino acids. The CDR3 sequence is CASSSGLEGYEQYF. In DNA, the CDR3 is TGTGCCAGCAGCTCCGGATTGGAGGGGTACGAGCAGTACTTC.

This rearrangement joins TRBV28 to TRBJ1-2; D ambiguous. The CDR3 length is 14 residues. V lost 2 bases and J 3 bases, leaving 10 bases between the germline ends. The germline V gene has CDR1 MDHEN and CDR2 SYDVKM. CDR3 bases: TGTGCCAGCAGTTTAGCGACATCTCACTATGGCTACACCTTC. It yields the protein CASSLATSHYGYTF.

The chain joins TRBV2 to TRBJ2-5; a possible D gene is TRBD1 (7 bases). The germline V gene has CDR1 SNHLY and CDR2 FYNNEI. V lost 9 bases and J lost 5, with 16 bases in between. This CDR3 region has 13 residues. The CDR3 sequence is CASRFGGQETQYF. DNA for the CDR3: TGTGCCAGTAGGTTCGGGGGACAGGAGACCCAGTACTTC.

CDR3 residues: CASSPLWGGGYEQYF. The CDR3 DNA reads as TGTGCCAGCAGTCCGCTATGGGGGGGTGGTTACGAGCAGTACTTC. The chain combines TRBV28 with TRBJ2-7, with TRBD2 identical over 7 bases. V gave up 5 bases and J gave up 4 bases; unmatched junction bases: 11. The CDR3 contains 15 residues. CDR1 and CDR2 (germline): MDHEN, SYDVKM.

The chain recombines TRBV7-2 with TRBJ2-7; 8 positions agree with TRBD2. With 5 bases clipped from V and 5 bases from J, the junction kept 14 bases outside the gene matches. CDR1 is SGHTA, CDR2 FQGNSA, per germline. The CDR3 is 16 amino acids. CDR3 in DNA: TGTGCCAGCAGCGATCGGGGGGGCGGACTAGCCCACGAGCAGTACTTC. It codes for CASSDRGGGLAHEQYF.

The chain employs TRBV7-2 and TRBJ1-2, with D uncertain. Germline values: CDR1 SGHTA, CDR2 FQGNSA. The CDR3 has 14 residues. V lost 8 bases to trimming and J lost 0 bases, with 13 bases between them. This CDR3 reads CASSRNLPNYGYTF. CDR3 DNA: TGTGCCAGCTCCAGGAACCTACCTAACTATGGCTACACCTTC.

As for this clone: Sequence at one end of the junction differs from germline and may be a read error. Other DNA sequences in this specimen translate into the identical CDR3. This CDR3 is CAWSVEGDSPLHF. DNA for the CDR3: TGTGCCTGGAGTGTAGAGGGGGATTCACCCCTACACTTT. This chain links TRBV30 with TRBJ1-6; TRBD1 is a possible D gene (6 bases). The CDR3 totals 13 residues. Germline CDR1 is GTSNPN and CDR2 is SVGIG (reference sequence).

The gene calls are TRBV4-3 and TRBJ2-1; TRBD1 agrees at 9 bases. V lost 0 bases and J lost 4; bases outside the gene matches: 7. This CDR3 has 17 residues. Looked up from germline, CDR1 is LGHNA and CDR2 is YSLEER. CDR3 region: CASSQDAGTGSYNEQFF. The CDR3, as DNA: TGCGCCAGCAGCCAAGACGCCGGGACAGGGTCGTACAATGAGCAGTTCTTC.

The J gene is TRBJ1-1, the V gene TRBV19; TRBD1 matches 8 bases. Germline CDR1 LNHDA, CDR2 SQIVND (reference sequence). The CDR3 runs 15 residues. The junction had 5 bases not matched to a gene; V was cut back by 5 bases and J by 0 bases. CDR3 region: CASSPWTGMNTEAFF. CDR3 in DNA: TGTGCCAGTAGTCCGTGGACAGGGATGAACACTGAAGCTTTCTTT.